This TCR beta chain originates from a study of shared clonotypes between healthy human individuals. General study results and limits: Naive subsets generally exceeded memory subsets in estimated richness.

Details on this clone: No antigen is known for it. The same CDR3 also results from other DNA sequences found in this sample.

Germline V gene sequence: CDR1 SGHTA, CDR2 FQGTGA. The CDR3 contains 15 residues. Deletions cut 5 bases from V and 1 base from J, with 13 bases between. Some clones are missing from TCRdb's copy, which holds only in-frame ones; the method was immunoSEQ multiplex PCR. The sample lists 2 million to 2.5 million clones, 85% to 95% occurring once. Donation came from healthy HIV-negative adults that had no recent acute infections or vaccinations. Partitioning of CD4+ cells yielded a CD45RA+ naive subset and a CD45RA-negative memory subset. The J gene is TRBJ2-3, the V gene TRBV7-3; tentative D call: TRBD1 (6 bases). The receptor comes from a man between 18 and 35 years old in good health. Some clones in this sample may be carry-over from other donors' samples. Sequencing input: naive CD4+ T cells from PBMCs. The subset denotes: CD45RA+ positively selected. The CDR3 here is CASSPPGAGTDTQYF. The DNA for the CDR3 is TGTGCCAGCAGCCCTCCAGGGGCGGGCACAGATACGCAGTATTTT.